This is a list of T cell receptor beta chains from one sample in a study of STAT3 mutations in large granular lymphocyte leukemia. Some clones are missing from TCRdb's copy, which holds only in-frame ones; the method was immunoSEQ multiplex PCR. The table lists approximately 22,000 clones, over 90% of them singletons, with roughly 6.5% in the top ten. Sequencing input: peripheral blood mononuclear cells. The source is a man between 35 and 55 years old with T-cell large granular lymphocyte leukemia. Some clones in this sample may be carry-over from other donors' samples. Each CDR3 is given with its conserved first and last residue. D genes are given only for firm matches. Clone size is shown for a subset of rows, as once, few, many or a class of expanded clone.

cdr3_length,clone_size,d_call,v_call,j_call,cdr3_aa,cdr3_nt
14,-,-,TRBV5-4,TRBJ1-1,CASSLSRGHTEAFF,TGTGCCAGCAGCCTTTCCAGGGGTCACACTGAAGCTTTCTTT
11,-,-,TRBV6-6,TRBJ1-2,CASSPRLGYTF,TGTGCCAGCAGTCCCAGGTTAGGCTACACCTTC
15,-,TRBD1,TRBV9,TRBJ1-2,CASSVRSGGAYGYTF,TGTGCCAGCAGCGTTAGATCAGGGGGCGCGTATGGCTACACCTTC
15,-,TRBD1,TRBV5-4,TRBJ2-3,CASRKGQTSTDTQYF,TGTGCCAGCAGAAAGGGACAGACAAGCACAGATACGCAGTATTTT
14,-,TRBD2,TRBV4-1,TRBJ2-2,CASSQEGLVGELFF,TGCGCCAGCAGCCAAGAAGGACTAGTCGGGGAGCTGTTTTTT
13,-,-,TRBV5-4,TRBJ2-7,CASSFSGSHEQYF,TGTGCCAGCAGCTTCTCCGGGAGCCACGAGCAGTACTTC
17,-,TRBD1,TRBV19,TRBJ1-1,CASSIFPGTGPNTEAFF,TGTGCCAGTAGTATATTCCCCGGGACAGGCCCTAACACTGAAGCTTTCTTT
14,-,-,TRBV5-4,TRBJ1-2,CASSSWDTNYGYTF,TGTGCCAGCAGCTCCTGGGACACAAACTATGGCTACACCTTC
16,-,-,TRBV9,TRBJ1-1,CASSRDLQTMNTEAFF,TGTGCCAGCAGCAGGGACCTCCAGACTATGAACACTGAAGCTTTCTTT
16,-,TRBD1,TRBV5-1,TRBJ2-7,CASSSDRGMGRNEQYF,TGCGCCAGCAGCTCCGACAGGGGAATGGGACGGAACGAGCAGTACTTC
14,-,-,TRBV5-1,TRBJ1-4,CASSERTVNEKLFF,TGCGCCAGCAGCGAGAGGACAGTCAATGAAAAACTGTTTTTT
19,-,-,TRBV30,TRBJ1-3,CAWRTPQGPCFNNGNTIYF,TGTGCCTGGAGGACCCCACAGGGCCCGTGCTTTAATAATGGAAACACCATATATTTT
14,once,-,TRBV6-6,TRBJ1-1,CASSYLTENTEAFF,TGTGCCAGCAGTTACCTAACGGAGAACACTGAAGCTTTCTTT
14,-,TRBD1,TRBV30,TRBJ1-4,CAGRQGALGEKLFF,TGTGCCGGGAGACAGGGGGCTCTTGGAGAAAAACTGTTTTTT
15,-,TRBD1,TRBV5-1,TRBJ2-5,CASTSQRGQGETQYF,TGCGCCAGCACCTCTCAGCGGGGACAGGGAGAGACCCAGTACTTC
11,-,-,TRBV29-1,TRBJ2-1,CSVEAGNEQFF,TGCAGCGTTGAGGCGGGCAATGAGCAGTTCTTC
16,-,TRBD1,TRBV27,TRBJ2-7,CASSLALGTVWSEQYF,TGTGCCAGCAGTTTGGCTCTCGGGACAGTGTGGTCCGAGCAGTACTTC
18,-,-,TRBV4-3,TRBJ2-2,CASSQEVGPPPNTGELFF,TGCGCCAGCAGCCAAGAGGTTGGTCCGCCCCCGAACACCGGGGAGCTGTTTTTT
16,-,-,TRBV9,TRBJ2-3,CASSPPLRPSTDTQYF,TGTGCCAGCAGCCCCCCCCTCCGGCCGAGCACAGATACGCAGTATTTT
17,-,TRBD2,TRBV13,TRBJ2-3,CASSPSGETWSADTQYF,TGTGCCAGCAGCCCTAGCGGGGAGACTTGGAGCGCAGATACGCAGTATTTT
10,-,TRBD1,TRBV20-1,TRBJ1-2,CSAKRDRETF,TGCAGTGCGAAAAGGGACAGGGAAACCTTC
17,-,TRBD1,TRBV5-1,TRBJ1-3,CASSKGQGAWSGNTIYF,TGCGCCAGCAGCAAGGGACAGGGGGCATGGTCTGGAAACACCATATATTTT
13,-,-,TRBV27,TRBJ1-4,CASSLVGNEKLFF,TGTGCCAGCAGTTTAGTAGGCAACGAAAAACTGTTTTTT
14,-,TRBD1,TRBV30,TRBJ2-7,CAWSVGGTGYEQYF,TGTGCCTGGAGTGTAGGGGGGACAGGCTACGAGCAGTACTTC
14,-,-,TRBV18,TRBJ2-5,CASSPRTNQETQYF,TGTGCCAGCTCACCACGGACAAACCAAGAGACCCAGTACTTC
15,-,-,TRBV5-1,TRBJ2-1,CASSLISQGYNEQFF,TGCGCCAGCAGCTTAATCTCCCAGGGCTACAATGAGCAGTTCTTC
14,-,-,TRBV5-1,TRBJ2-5,CASSLASVKETQYF,TGCGCCAGCAGCTTGGCATCCGTAAAAGAGACCCAGTACTTC
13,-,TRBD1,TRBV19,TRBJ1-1,CASRGQLNTEAFF,TGTGCCAGTAGGGGACAGCTGAACACTGAAGCTTTCTTT
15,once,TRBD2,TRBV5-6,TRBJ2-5,CASTTWNGGRETQYF,TGTGCCAGCACCACTTGGAACGGGGGGAGAGAGACCCAGTACTTC
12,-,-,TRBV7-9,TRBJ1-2,CASSSNRVGYTF,TGTGCCAGCAGCTCCAACAGGGTTGGCTACACCTTC
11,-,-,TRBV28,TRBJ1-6,CASSSASPLHF,TGTGCCAGCAGTTCGGCCTCACCCCTCCACTTT